This is a list of T cell receptor beta chains from one sample in a study of OX40 agonist ivuxolimab in advanced cancers. Some clones are missing from TCRdb's copy, which holds only in-frame ones; the method was immunoSEQ multiplex PCR. The sample lists fewer than 95,000 clones, approximately 90% occurring once. The specimen comprised CD4+ or CD8+ T cells sorted from blood, sampled in a trial of the OX40 agonist ivuxolimab. The source is an adult with an advanced solid tumor such as melanoma, head and neck, liver or kidney cancer. Each CDR3 is given with its conserved first and last residue. Fields, in order: J gene, D gene, clone size, V gene, CDR3 DNA, CDR3 protein. A D gene is named only where the DNA matches it firmly. Clone size is given for some rows only: seen once, a few or many times, or a class if the clone is expanded.

TRBJ2-1	TRBD2	-	TRBV28	TGTGCCAGCCTGACTAGCGGGGGGGTCAATGAGCAGTTCTTC	CASLTSGGVNEQFF
TRBJ2-3	TRBD2	once	TRBV11-2	TGTGCCAGCAGCACACTCGGTAGCGGGGGGGCAGTGGATACGCAGTATTTT	CASSTLGSGGAVDTQYF
TRBJ2-5	-	-	TRBV10-3	TGTGCCATCATGAGGAGCGTTGAGGAGACCCAGTACTTC	CAIMRSVEETQYF
TRBJ2-2	-	-	TRBV11-2	TGTGCCAGCAGCTTAGATCTCAGGGAGGCCGGGGAGCTGTTTTTT	CASSLDLREAGELFF
TRBJ2-3	-	-	TRBV12-2	TGTGCAAGTCGCTTGGTACCAACCAAGGACTCACCGGCCACAGATACGCAGTATTTT	CASRLVPTKDSPATDTQYF
TRBJ2-7	-	once	TRBV4-1	TGCGCCAGCAGCCTAAGCGAGGGTTTTCGCGAGCAGTACTTC	CASSLSEGFREQYF
TRBJ2-1	TRBD1	-	TRBV7-6	TGTGCCAGCAGCTTACCCCCGCCGGGACAGGGCACCAATGAGCAGTTCTTC	CASSLPPPGQGTNEQFF
TRBJ2-3	-	once	TRBV18	TGTGCCAGCTCACCACTCGGGGGCGCAGATACGCAGTATTTT	CASSPLGGADTQYF
TRBJ2-5	-	-	TRBV5-1	TGCGCCAGCAGCTTTTCCATCCCCTCGCAAGAGACCCAGTACTTC	CASSFSIPSQETQYF
TRBJ2-3	-	-	TRBV6-4	TGTGCCAGCAGTGAGGGGTCTATAACGGGGGGCCCAGATACGCAGTATTTT	CASSEGSITGGPDTQYF
TRBJ1-1	TRBD1	-	TRBV6-1	TGTGCCATCGCAGGGGGGGTTTACACTGAAGCTTTCTTT	CAIAGGVYTEAFF
TRBJ2-7	-	once	TRBV2	TGTGCCAGCAGTGAAGGCGGGGTTAACGAGCAGTACTTC	CASSEGGVNEQYF
TRBJ2-7	-	-	TRBV11-3	TGTGCCAGCAGCTTCACCGACCCCGGCGAGCAGTACTTC	CASSFTDPGEQYF
TRBJ1-4	-	-	TRBV10-1	TGCGCCAGCATTCTGCCAACACGACTCCTTGAGGGAAAACTGTTTTTT	CASILPTRLLEGKLFF
TRBJ2-5	TRBD1	-	TRBV5-4	TGTGCCAGCAGCCGAAGTGGGACAGGCGGTTGGGAGACCCAGTACTTC	CASSRSGTGGWETQYF
TRBJ1-3	TRBD1	-	TRBV6-5	TGTGCCAGCAGTCAGACTGGGACAGCTGGAAACACCATATATTTT	CASSQTGTAGNTIYF
TRBJ2-1	TRBD1	-	TRBV5-1	TGCGCCAGCAGCTTGGACCCGGGACAGAACAATGAGCAGTTCTTC	CASSLDPGQNNEQFF
TRBJ2-7	-	-	TRBV28	TGTGCCAGCAGTTTCCCACCGGGGGGCTGGGGGACCTACGAGCAGTACTTC	CASSFPPGGWGTYEQYF
TRBJ2-1	TRBD2	-	TRBV4-1	TGCGCCAGCAGCCAAGAGCCCCCTTCTAGCGGGGGGGCCAATGAGCAGTTCTTC	CASSQEPPSSGGANEQFF
TRBJ1-1	TRBD1	once	TRBV6-6	TGTGCCAGCCTCAGGGGGCGGGGGAACACTGAAGCTTTCTTT	CASLRGRGNTEAFF
TRBJ1-6	-	few	TRBV30	TGTGCCTGGAGTGCGGGGCGGGGCGCTTGGAATTCACCCCTCCACTTT	CAWSAGRGAWNSPLHF
TRBJ2-5	-	-	TRBV6-1	TGTGCCAGCAGTGAATCGGCTAGCCAAGAGACCCAGTACTTC	CASSESASQETQYF
TRBJ2-4	-	few	TRBV11-2	TGTGCCAGCAGCTTAGGAGACAGAGCCATTCAGTACTTC	CASSLGDRAIQYF
TRBJ2-4	-	-	TRBV28	TGTGCCACCAACAAGGGGGGCGGAGGGGTGGGCGCAAACATTCAGTACTTC	CATNKGGGGVGANIQYF
TRBJ2-3	TRBD2	-	TRBV19	TGTGCCAGTAGTATTGAGGCTAGCGGGGGGAGCACAGATACGCAGTATTTT	CASSIEASGGSTDTQYF
TRBJ1-1	-	-	TRBV19	TGTGCCAGTGGGCCGGGACCACTCTTCGGGGTGAACACTGAAGCTTTCTTT	CASGPGPLFGVNTEAFF
TRBJ2-7	-	-	TRBV27	TGTGCCAGCCCCCACGGGGGCGGGGCGACCCCCTACGAGCAGTACTTC	CASPHGGGATPYEQYF
TRBJ2-7	-	-	TRBV19	TGTGCCAGTAGAAACCAGGGATCCTACGAGCAGTACTTC	CASRNQGSYEQYF
TRBJ1-5	-	few	TRBV7-7	TGTGCTAGCAGCTTATATGTCGTGGGACAGCCCCAGCATTTT	CASSLYVVGQPQHF
TRBJ2-2	TRBD2	-	TRBV6-1	TGTGCCAGCAGGGTTAGCGGGGGGAGCGGCGGGGAGCTGTTTTTT	CASRVSGGSGGELFF
TRBJ1-1	-	few	TRBV30	TGTGCCTGGAGTCACATGGGGGACACTGAAGCTTTCTTT	CAWSHMGDTEAFF
TRBJ1-1	-	-	TRBV7-9	TGTGCCAGCAGCTTCCACGGCAGCCTGAACACTGAAGCTTTCTTT	CASSFHGSLNTEAFF